These T cell receptor beta chains were read from a single sample in a study of T cells after yellow fever vaccination. TCRdb passed the 5' RACE reads through MiXCR, listing each CDR3 protein once. Here the sample spans approximately 610,000 distinct CDR3 sequences, around 17% being singletons. The starting material was PBMCs, obtained around 5 days after the first yellow fever vaccination. The source is a man between 18 and 29 years old who received the YFV17D yellow fever vaccine. CDR3s include the opening cysteine and the closing phenylalanine or tryptophan. Each record gives: V gene, J gene, clone size, D gene, CDR3 protein, CDR3 DNA. The D gene is left open where the match is weak. Size is omitted from some rows. Given values are once, few, many or a class for expanded clones.

V gene: TRBV7-2
J gene: TRBJ2-3
clone size: -
D gene: TRBD1
CDR3 protein: CASRSGTGGATDTQYF
CDR3 DNA: TGTGCCAGCAGATCCGGGACAGGGGGCGCCACAGATACGCAGTATTTT

V gene: TRBV7-6
J gene: TRBJ2-2
clone size: few
D gene: -
CDR3 protein: CASSLTPGYHANTGELFF
CDR3 DNA: TGTGCCAGCAGCTTAACCCCGGGGTATCATGCGAACACCGGGGAGCTGTTTTTT

V gene: TRBV3-1
J gene: TRBJ2-1
clone size: few
D gene: TRBD2
CDR3 protein: CASCRIAGGNYNEQFF
CDR3 DNA: TGTGCCAGCTGCAGGATAGCGGGGGGAAACTACAATGAGCAGTTCTTC

V gene: TRBV2
J gene: TRBJ1-6
clone size: few
D gene: -
CDR3 protein: CASKRDNSPLHF
CDR3 DNA: TGTGCCAGCAAACGGGATAATTCACCCCTCCACTTT

V gene: TRBV6-6
J gene: TRBJ1-1
clone size: few
D gene: -
CDR3 protein: CASSYVMNTEAFF
CDR3 DNA: TGTGCCAGCAGTTACGTGATGAACACTGAAGCTTTCTTT

V gene: TRBV20-1
J gene: TRBJ2-3
clone size: -
D gene: -
CDR3 protein: CSALGVGTDTQYF
CDR3 DNA: TGCAGTGCTCTCGGGGTCGGGACAGATACGCAGTATTTT

V gene: TRBV6-1
J gene: TRBJ2-3
clone size: -
D gene: -
CDR3 protein: CASIGGAGTDTQYF
CDR3 DNA: TGTGCCAGCATTGGGGGGGCCGGCACAGATACGCAGTATTTT

V gene: TRBV5-6
J gene: TRBJ1-6
clone size: -
D gene: TRBD1
CDR3 protein: CASSLVQGANSPLHF
CDR3 DNA: TGTGCCAGCAGCTTGGTTCAGGGGGCAAATTCACCCCTCCACTTT

V gene: TRBV6-5
J gene: TRBJ1-3
clone size: -
D gene: -
CDR3 protein: CASSYSPKTSGNTIYF
CDR3 DNA: TGTGCCAGCAGTTACTCGCCCAAAACGTCGGGAAACACCATATATTTT

V gene: TRBV18
J gene: TRBJ2-5
clone size: few
D gene: -
CDR3 protein: CASSTGLTGPQETQYF
CDR3 DNA: TGTGCCAGCTCAACGGGACTGACAGGCCCCCAAGAGACCCAGTACTTC

V gene: TRBV12-3/TRBV12-4
J gene: TRBJ1-6
clone size: -
D gene: -
CDR3 protein: CASSLATYSPLHF
CDR3 DNA: TGTGCCAGCAGTTTAGCCACATATTCACCCCTCCACTTT

V gene: TRBV5-1
J gene: TRBJ2-3
clone size: -
D gene: TRBD2
CDR3 protein: CASSPGIAGTDTQYF
CDR3 DNA: TGCGCCAGCAGCCCCGGGATAGCGGGGACAGATACGCAGTATTTT

V gene: TRBV6-2/TRBV6-3
J gene: TRBJ2-3
clone size: -
D gene: -
CDR3 protein: CASSYSIYPFTDTQYF
CDR3 DNA: TGTGCCAGCAGTTACTCGATATATCCCTTCACAGATACGCAGTATTTT

V gene: TRBV19
J gene: TRBJ2-2
clone size: few
D gene: TRBD2
CDR3 protein: CASSIGGGGLANTGELFF
CDR3 DNA: TGTGCCAGTAGTATAGGAGGCGGGGGGCTCGCGAACACCGGGGAGCTGTTTTTT

V gene: TRBV6-2/TRBV6-3
J gene: TRBJ1-6
clone size: -
D gene: -
CDR3 protein: CASSYFAPGDSSSYNSPLHF
CDR3 DNA: TGTGCCAGCAGTTACTTCGCCCCGGGGGATTCTAGCTCCTATAATTCACCCCTCCACTTT

V gene: TRBV7-2
J gene: TRBJ2-1
clone size: -
D gene: TRBD2
CDR3 protein: CASRRGLAGYNEQFF
CDR3 DNA: TGTGCCAGCAGAAGGGGGCTAGCGGGGTACAATGAGCAGTTCTTC

V gene: TRBV3-1
J gene: TRBJ2-1
clone size: -
D gene: -
CDR3 protein: CASSQAGTYYNEQFF
CDR3 DNA: TGTGCCAGCAGCCAAGCCGGGACATATTACAATGAGCAGTTCTTC

V gene: TRBV6-1
J gene: TRBJ2-6
clone size: few
D gene: -
CDR3 protein: CASRIGGANVLTF
CDR3 DNA: TGTGCCAGCAGGATTGGTGGGGCCAACGTCCTGACTTTC

V gene: TRBV7-3
J gene: TRBJ2-2
clone size: -
D gene: -
CDR3 protein: CASSARVRNTGELFF
CDR3 DNA: TGTGCCAGCAGCGCGCGAGTCAGGAACACCGGGGAGCTGTTTTTT

V gene: TRBV3-1
J gene: TRBJ2-1
clone size: -
D gene: TRBD2
CDR3 protein: CASSQDIVRTSGDVRSYNEQFF
CDR3 DNA: TGTGCCAGCAGCCAAGATATCGTTAGGACTAGCGGGGACGTCCGGTCGTACAATGAGCAGTTCTTC

V gene: TRBV20-1
J gene: TRBJ1-6
clone size: -
D gene: -
CDR3 protein: CSASRDILYNSPLHF
CDR3 DNA: TGCAGTGCTAGCAGGGACATACTCTATAATTCACCCCTCCACTTT

V gene: TRBV4-2
J gene: TRBJ1-2
clone size: -
D gene: -
CDR3 protein: CASSPLGPRGHGYTF
CDR3 DNA: TGTGCCAGCAGCCCCTTAGGACCGAGAGGCCATGGCTACACCTTC

V gene: TRBV24-1
J gene: TRBJ2-5
clone size: few
D gene: -
CDR3 protein: CATSDSGQFQETQYF
CDR3 DNA: TGTGCCACCAGTGACTCCGGACAGTTCCAAGAGACCCAGTACTTC

V gene: TRBV28
J gene: TRBJ2-5
clone size: few
D gene: TRBD2
CDR3 protein: CASSSRKGGETQYF
CDR3 DNA: TGTGCCAGCAGTTCCCGAAAGGGAGGGGAGACCCAGTACTTC

V gene: TRBV7-6
J gene: TRBJ2-1
clone size: few
D gene: TRBD1
CDR3 protein: CASSWTGGEHNEQFF
CDR3 DNA: TGTGCCAGCAGCTGGACAGGTGGGGAACACAATGAGCAGTTCTTC

V gene: TRBV9
J gene: TRBJ2-3
clone size: many
D gene: TRBD2
CDR3 protein: CASSPGTSGGPTDTQYF
CDR3 DNA: TGTGCCAGCAGCCCCGGGACTAGCGGGGGGCCCACAGATACGCAGTATTTT

V gene: TRBV7-2
J gene: TRBJ1-6
clone size: few
D gene: -
CDR3 protein: CASSLSQVALHF
CDR3 DNA: TGTGCCAGCAGCTTATCCCAGGTGGCCCTCCACTTT

V gene: TRBV20-1
J gene: TRBJ1-4
clone size: few
D gene: TRBD1
CDR3 protein: CSARGSDRGFEKLFF
CDR3 DNA: TGCAGTGCTAGGGGATCCGACAGGGGTTTTGAAAAACTGTTTTTT

V gene: TRBV5-1
J gene: TRBJ1-3
clone size: few
D gene: -
CDR3 protein: CASSLARGTGSGNTIYF
CDR3 DNA: TGCGCCAGCAGCTTGGCTAGAGGGACGGGCTCTGGAAACACCATATATTTT

V gene: TRBV7-2
J gene: TRBJ2-3
clone size: many
D gene: TRBD2
CDR3 protein: CASKAGGGHTQYF
CDR3 DNA: TGTGCCAGCAAGGCGGGGGGGGGGCATACGCAGTATTTT

V gene: TRBV28
J gene: TRBJ1-2
clone size: few
D gene: TRBD1
CDR3 protein: CAICGDRGLLGYTF
CDR3 DNA: TGTGCCATCTGCGGGGACAGGGGGCTTCTTGGCTACACCTTC

V gene: TRBV7-3
J gene: TRBJ2-3
clone size: -
D gene: TRBD2
CDR3 protein: CASSTLARTDTQYF
CDR3 DNA: TGTGCCAGCAGCACACTAGCGCGCACAGATACGCAGTATTTT

V gene: TRBV24-1
J gene: TRBJ2-1
clone size: few
D gene: TRBD1
CDR3 protein: CATSDWDRGSYNEQFF
CDR3 DNA: TGTGCCACCAGTGATTGGGACAGGGGTTCCTACAATGAGCAGTTCTTC

V gene: TRBV7-8
J gene: TRBJ1-1
clone size: few
D gene: -
CDR3 protein: CASSSPQGSIPEAFF
CDR3 DNA: TGTGCCAGCAGCTCACCACAGGGATCGATCCCTGAAGCTTTCTTT

V gene: TRBV19
J gene: TRBJ2-3
clone size: few
D gene: -
CDR3 protein: CASSIQGSTDTQYF
CDR3 DNA: TGTGCCAGTAGTATCCAGGGGAGCACAGATACGCAGTATTTT

V gene: TRBV20-1
J gene: TRBJ2-3
clone size: few
D gene: -
CDR3 protein: CSAPDRRSTDTQYF
CDR3 DNA: TGCAGTGCTCCTGACAGGCGAAGCACAGATACGCAGTATTTT

V gene: TRBV12-5
J gene: TRBJ1-5
clone size: -
D gene: TRBD1
CDR3 protein: CASGPGGLNQPQHF
CDR3 DNA: TGTGCTAGTGGCCCAGGGGGTTTAAATCAGCCCCAGCATTTT

V gene: TRBV4-3
J gene: TRBJ2-1
clone size: -
D gene: TRBD1
CDR3 protein: CASSQDEGAYNEQFF
CDR3 DNA: TGCGCCAGCAGCCAAGATGAGGGGGCTTACAATGAGCAGTTCTTC

V gene: TRBV4-2
J gene: TRBJ2-3
clone size: many
D gene: TRBD2
CDR3 protein: CASSQDLAGGTDTQYF
CDR3 DNA: TGTGCCAGCAGCCAAGATCTAGCGGGGGGCACAGATACGCAGTATTTT

V gene: TRBV12-3/TRBV12-4
J gene: TRBJ1-1
clone size: many
D gene: TRBD1
CDR3 protein: CASTTGQGVTEAFF
CDR3 DNA: TGTGCCAGCACCACGGGACAGGGGGTCACTGAAGCTTTCTTT

V gene: TRBV12-3/TRBV12-4
J gene: TRBJ2-3
clone size: few
D gene: -
CDR3 protein: CASSLHRTPSTDTQYF
CDR3 DNA: TGTGCCAGCAGTTTACACAGGACCCCTAGCACAGATACGCAGTATTTT